A selection of T cell receptor beta chains follows, all from one sample in a study of spatial heterogeneity in lung cancer. One entry per CDR3 protein results from TCRdb running MiXCR on the 5' RACE reads. The sample records roughly 16,000 distinct CDR3 sequences, almost 7% being singletons. Sequences were derived from lung tumor tissue, sampled at surgery. The receptor source for this set is a female donor with early-stage non-small cell lung cancer. CDR3s include the opening cysteine and the closing phenylalanine or tryptophan.

v_call cdr3_aa
TRBV7-9 CASSVTGITEAFF
TRBV15 CATSRDYYEQYF
TRBV20-1 CSARGSGKNNSPLHF
TRBV7-2 CASSPRTANYGYTF
TRBV13 CASSLYRPVGIYYGYTF
TRBV11-3 CASSPEGRGEQFF
TRBV5-1 CASSLEAGASTDTQYF
TRBV11-3 CASSLDSTDNEQFF
TRBV4-1 CASSQGGWAKNIQYF
TRBV10-3 CAITNSHGYTF
TRBV12-3/TRBV12-4 CASSSSGANVLTF
TRBV29-1 CSANRNRGQDTEAFF
TRBV12-3/TRBV12-4 CASSLNDNSPLHF
TRBV10-3 CAISQRGTPSTDTQYF
TRBV6-5 CASSYSGTTKETQYF
TRBV6-5 CASRPQGRPVEQYF
TRBV7-3 CASSLMAGLNYEQYF
TRBV11-2 CASNPGLPTDTQYF
TRBV5-4 CASSAAERGTTDTQYF
TRBV20-1 CSAGGGGRTEAFF
TRBV5-1 CASGGSTEAFF
TRBV4-1 CASSQDSEKLFF
TRBV5-1 CASSLGLQGNTEAFF
TRBV3-1 CASSHSDSRSVEQFF
TRBV7-6 CASSLAGGQGLYGYTF
TRBV20-1 CSARARGSTEAFF
TRBV12-3/TRBV12-4 CASSFWGSGANVLTF
TRBV4-3 CASSQDDRGVPFNGYTF
TRBV5-1 CATNGAAEGNEQFF
TRBV20-1 CSARDLTGDPYNEQFF
TRBV20-1 CSATRDSGAEAFF
TRBV5-1 CASSPTLEGSEAFF
TRBV19 CASSIGTEPGDTQYF
TRBV7-2 CASSPRGYRAQNSPLHF
TRBV11-2 CASSSGLGYTEAFF
TRBV7-2 CASSLDAAGGPQETQYF
TRBV20-1 CSAPRGVTGELFF
TRBV4-1 CASSPEYRGHSPLHF
TRBV4-3 CASSQDVGYNEQFF
TRBV7-9 CASSFLRDPPDTQYF
TRBV7-2 CASSSGQSTDTQYF
TRBV20-1 CSARELQVQHF
TRBV7-8 CASSWDRGEYEQYF
TRBV20-1 CSAPDAGGLNEQFF
TRBV5-1 CASSQEPTSGNTIYF
TRBV12-3/TRBV12-4 CASHRDGGSPLHF
TRBV20-1 CSARDMTGTGETQYF
TRBV29-1 CSVGDGGQETQYF
TRBV19 CASIPDRGQRIQYF